The 5 T cell receptor beta chains below were found in one sample sequenced in a study of T cell changes during pregnancy in multiple sclerosis. Measured with immunoSEQ multiplex PCR; TCRdb has only the in-frame clones, and not every one. The sample shows 45,000 to 60,000 clones, 75% to 95% of them seen only once. The source material was peripheral blood, sampled after pregnancy. The receptor set was obtained from a female donor in good health, enrolled as a control in a pregnancy study.

The genes are TRBV19 and TRBJ1-5, with D unresolved. This CDR3 is 13 amino acids long. Per germline, CDR1 LNHDA and CDR2 SQIVND (reference sequence). V was cut by 1 base and J by 6 bases, with 7 bases left in between. The CDR3 spells CASSIVAGQPQHF. The CDR3, as DNA: TGTGCCAGTAGTATAGTAGCGGGTCAGCCCCAGCATTTT. The entire variable domain, with the rest obtained from reference TRBV19 and TRBJ1-5, is as follows: DGGITQSPKYLFRKEGQNVTLSCEQNLNHDAMYWYRQDPGQGLRLIYYSQIVNDFQKGDIAEGYSVSREKKESFPLTVTSAQKNPTAFYLCASSIVAGQPQHFGDGTRLSIL.

This clone was counted only a few times. The rearrangement uses TRBV6-5 and TRBJ2-1, with D perhaps matching TRBD1 (6 bases). The germline gives CDR1 MNHEY, CDR2 SVGAGI. Trimming took 6 bases from V and 4 from J, leaving 16 bases between them. This CDR3 region has 15 residues. CDR3 region: CASSRQGLAYNEQFF. In DNA form, the CDR3 reads TGTGCCAGCAGCCGGCAGGGGCTAGCATACAATGAGCAGTTCTTC.

The CDR3 DNA follows: TGTGCCAGCTGTAGCGGAACCTTCTACGAGCAGTACTTC. This encodes CASCSGTFYEQYF. The chain uses TRBV2 and TRBJ2-7, with a weak D call TRBD2 (6 bases). Trimming stripped 8 bases from V and 3 bases from J, with 14 bases between. The CDR3 is 13 residues long. The germline CDR1 and CDR2 sequences are SNHLY and FYNNEI.

This chain joins TRBV4-1 and TRBJ2-3; a weak D match, TRBD2 (5 bases). V lost 6 bases to trimming and J lost 4 bases, with 20 bases between them. The CDR3 loop spans 16 amino acids. Germline-derived CDR1 and CDR2 are MGHRA and YSYEKL. The chain's CDR3 is CASRQTAGGGADTQYF. The CDR3 DNA follows: TGCGCCAGCAGACAGACCGCTGGAGGCGGCGCAGATACGCAGTATTTT.

Only one count was recorded for this clone. This chain joins TRBV7-9 and TRBJ1-2; weak D call: TRBD1 (6 bases). The CDR3 totals 17 residues. Germline CDR1 is SEHNR and CDR2 is FQNEAQ (reference sequence). V shed 0 bases and J shed 4 bases, with 18 bases lying between them. CDR3 region: CASSLAGTGSLVYGYTF. CDR3 sequence (DNA): TGTGCCAGCAGCTTAGCGGGCACAGGGTCTTTGGTCTATGGCTACACCTTC.